Below, one TCR beta chain is given with its context. No cognate antigen has been identified for it. The input lacks base qualities; no much larger clone sits a single base away. This sample was included in a study of blood T cell repertoires in COVID-19 (dated by TCRdb to the early 2020s). In the study overall: Collaborator samples came from the United States, Italy and Spain and covered acute and convalescent phases of COVID-19. Sample metadata almost always included a de-identified subject ID, COVID-19 status, age in years and sex. The material from the prospective study consisted of cDNA or gDNA derived from T cells, B-cell-depleted T cells, or PBMCs. The samples were drawn from the first 160 participants of the ongoing ImmuneRACE study and from about 1,200 subjects provided by 6 global collaborators. Where available, HLA class I and class II types were taken from metadata supplied by the sample provider and were not determined by assay-based typing. Deeply sampled blood TCRbeta repertoires from subjects exposed to, actively infected with, or recovered from COVID-19 were included in the dataset. The repertoires were made available in a free public database intended to serve as a resource for research on the immune response to SARS-CoV-2.

Collaborating institutions collected whole blood in K2EDTA tubes following their own protocols. Collaborator samples were shipped for TCRbeta analysis as frozen whole blood, isolated PBMCs, or DNA extracted from either sample type. The investigation overall reported the following: How much clinical and demographic metadata was included differed by source and by participant, and the metadata was provided uncurated.

TCRbeta CDR3 regions were amplified from genomic DNA using the immunoSEQ Assay, a bias-controlled multiplex PCR. Per the authors' processing: Within the assay, amplification of reference gene primers was used to estimate how many nucleated cells each sample contained. To quantify the absolute abundance of each unique TCRbeta CDR3 rearrangement, sequence reads were collapsed and filtered. Productive Simpson clonality was computed per sample as the square root of Simpson's diversity index over productive rearrangements. As stored in TCRdb, this immuneACCESS dataset retains in-frame rearrangements with V and J assigned. A fraction of the clones does not appear; measured against another copy, unresolved V genes explain less than half of the discrepancy, and the remainder lacks a known reason. The V and J calls and clone size are taken from that table; D and trimming were inferred from the DNA. The sample table records 55,000 to 70,000 clones; 60% to 85% of these occur just once. Jointly, the top ten make up 2.5% to 3.5% of the sample.

The CDR3 numbers 14 residues from cysteine through phenylalanine. The entry retains the CDR3 DNA only, 42 bases that are in frame from base 1. The junction shows trimming of 3 bases on V and 6 bases on J, and the gene matches do not reach 5 bases of it. The germline V gene supplies CDR1 SNHLY and CDR2 FYNNEI. The TCR was taken from a man aged 60 to 75 with acute or convalescent COVID-19. The V and J genes are TRBV2 and TRBJ2-1, and 7 junctional nucleotides match TRBD1. Sequencing used peripheral blood. The base sequence is TGTGCCAGCAGTGACAGCCCAGGGGGCAATGAGCAGTTCTTC. This encodes CASSDSPGGNEQFF.